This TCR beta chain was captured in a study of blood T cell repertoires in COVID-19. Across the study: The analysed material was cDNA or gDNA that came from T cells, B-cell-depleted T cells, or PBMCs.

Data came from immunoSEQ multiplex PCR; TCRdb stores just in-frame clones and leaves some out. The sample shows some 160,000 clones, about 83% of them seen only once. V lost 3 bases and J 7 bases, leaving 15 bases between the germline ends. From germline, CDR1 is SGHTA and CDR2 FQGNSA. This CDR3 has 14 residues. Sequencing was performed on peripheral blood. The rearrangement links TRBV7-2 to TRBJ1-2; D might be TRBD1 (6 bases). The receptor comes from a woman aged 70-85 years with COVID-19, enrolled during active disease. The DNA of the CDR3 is TGTGCCAGCAGCTTCGGGGGGACAACTGTTGGCTACACCTTC. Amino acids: CASSFGGTTVGYTF.